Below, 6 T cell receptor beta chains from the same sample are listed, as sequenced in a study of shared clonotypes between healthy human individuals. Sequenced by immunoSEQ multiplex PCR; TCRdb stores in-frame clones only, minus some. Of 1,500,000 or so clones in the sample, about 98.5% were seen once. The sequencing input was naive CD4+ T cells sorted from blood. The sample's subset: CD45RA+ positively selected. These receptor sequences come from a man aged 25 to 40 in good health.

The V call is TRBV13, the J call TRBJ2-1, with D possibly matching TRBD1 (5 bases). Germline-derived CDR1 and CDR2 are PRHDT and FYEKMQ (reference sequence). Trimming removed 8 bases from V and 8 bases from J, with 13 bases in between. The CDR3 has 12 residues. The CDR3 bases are TGTGCCAGCGGTCTAAAAGGGGATGAGCAGTTCTTC. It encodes CASGLKGDEQFF.

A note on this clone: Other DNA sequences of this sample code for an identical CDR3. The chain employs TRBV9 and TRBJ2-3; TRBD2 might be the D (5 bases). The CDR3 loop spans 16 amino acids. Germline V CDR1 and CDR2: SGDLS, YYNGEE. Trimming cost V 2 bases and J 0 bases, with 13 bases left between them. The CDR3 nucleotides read TGTGCCAGCAGCGTGGCTGGAGCGGCTAGCACAGATACGCAGTATTTT. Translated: CASSVAGAASTDTQYF.

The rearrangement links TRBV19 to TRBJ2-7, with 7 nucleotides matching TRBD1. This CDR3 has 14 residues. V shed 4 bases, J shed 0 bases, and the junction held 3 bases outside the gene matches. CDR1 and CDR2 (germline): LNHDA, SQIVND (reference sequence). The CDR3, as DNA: TGTGCCAGTAGTACGGGACAGACCTCCTACGAGCAGTACTTC. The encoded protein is CASSTGQTSYEQYF.

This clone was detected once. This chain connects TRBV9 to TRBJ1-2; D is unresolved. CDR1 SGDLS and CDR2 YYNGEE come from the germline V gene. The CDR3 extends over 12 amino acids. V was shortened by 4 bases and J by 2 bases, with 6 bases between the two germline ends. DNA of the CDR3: TGTGCCAGCAGCCCAATAAACTATGGCTACACCTTC. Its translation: CASSPINYGYTF.

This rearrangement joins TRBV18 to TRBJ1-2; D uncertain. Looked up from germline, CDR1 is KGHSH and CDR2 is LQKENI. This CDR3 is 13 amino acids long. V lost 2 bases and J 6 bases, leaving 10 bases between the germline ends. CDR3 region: CASSPVGVDGYTF. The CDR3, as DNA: TGTGCCAGCTCACCAGTTGGGGTAGATGGCTACACCTTC.

The CDR3 DNA is TGTGCCAGCAGCAGCCGGACTAGCGGAAGCACAGATACGCAGTATTTT. Its protein product is CASSSRTSGSTDTQYF. This rearrangement joins TRBV13 to TRBJ2-3; 10 positions agree with TRBD2. With 5 bases clipped from V and 0 bases from J, the junction kept 5 bases outside the gene matches. Germline V CDR1 and CDR2: PRHDT, FYEKMQ (reference sequence). The CDR3 is 16 residues long.